A single sample gave rise to the 32 T cell receptor beta chains below, sequenced in a study of shared T cell receptors in the human thymus (TCRdb year 2021). The library was prepared using the immunoSEQ multiplex PCR assay. TCRdb re-hosts the immuneACCESS table, in-frame sequences only. Its copies lack some clones; in the studies checked, an unresolved V gene accounts for under half of them, and the cause for the rest is not known. The sample yields 500,000 to 550,000 clones; approximately 80% were counted once. 0.013% of the sample rests with the top ten. The same specimen was also included in a second study, on human thymus T cells.

Sample: thymocytes. These receptors were collected from a boy under three years old with a congenital heart defect. Donor details come from another sample of the same person, matched by shared clones.

V and J are TRBV7-2 and TRBJ2-3; unclear D gene. The CDR3 is made up of 10 amino acids. Germline CDR1 SGHTA, CDR2 FQGNSA. The V end was cut by 10 bases, the J end by 6 bases, with 8 bases between. CDR3: CATPVDTQYF. In nucleotides, the CDR3 is TGTGCCACCCCAGTGGATACGCAGTATTTT.

V gene TRBV7-9 combines with J gene TRBJ1-2, with a weak D call TRBD1 (5 bases). The CDR3 is made up of 15 amino acids. CDR1 and CDR2 from the germline V gene are SEHNR and FQNEAQ (reference sequence). V was shortened by 3 bases and J by 3 bases, with 14 bases between the two germline ends. The CDR3 DNA is TGTGCCAGCAGCTTGGGTAGACAGACATACTATGGCTACACCTTC. This encodes CASSLGRQTYYGYTF. Complete variable domain (other parts from reference TRBV7-9 and TRBJ1-2): DTGVSQNPRHKITKRGQNVTFRCDPISEHNRLYWYRQTLGQGPEFLTYFQNEAQLEKSRLLSDRFSAERPKGSFSTLEIQRTEQGDSAMYLCASSLGRQTYYGYTFGSGTRLTVV.

Turning to this clone: The junction does not match germline at one end; this may be a read error. The J gene is TRBJ2-2, the V gene TRBV5-1; TRBD1 agrees at 7 bases. In germline, CDR1 is SGHRS, CDR2 YFSETQ. CDR3 size: 17 residues. The CDR3 here is CASSLVRQGRGTGELFF. The CDR3 DNA reads TGCGCCAGCAGTTTGGTACGACAGGGTCGCGGCACCGGGGAGCTGTTTTTT.

This chain uses TRBV11-2 with TRBJ1-2; 9 nucleotides align to TRBD1. Trimming took 4 bases from V and 4 from J; bases not matched to a gene: 10. The germline V gene has CDR1 SGHAT and CDR2 FQNNGV. The CDR3 extends over 16 amino acids. This chain's CDR3 is CASSSRQGVLGYGYTF. The CDR3 region has the DNA TGTGCCAGCAGCTCACGACAGGGGGTTCTTGGCTATGGCTACACCTTC.

CDR3 residues: CAWSTRAGNTGELFF. CDR3 bases: TGTGCCTGGAGTACGAGGGCAGGGAACACCGGGGAGCTGTTTTTT. This chain connects TRBV30 to TRBJ2-2, with D possibly matching TRBD2 (5 bases). The length of the CDR3 is 15 residues. The V gene's germline CDR1 is GTSNPN and CDR2 SVGIG (reference sequence). Trimming took off 2 bases at V and 1 base at J, with 11 bases between the two ends.

This chain joins TRBV29-1 and TRBJ2-5; TRBD1 might be the D (6 bases). The germline V and J ends were trimmed by 6 bases and 4 bases, with 12 bases remaining between them. Germline V gives CDR1 SQVTM, CDR2 ANQGSEA. The length of the CDR3 is 12 residues. CDR3 in amino acids: CSVPTGRETQYF. The CDR3 DNA follows: TGCAGCGTCCCTACAGGGCGAGAGACCCAGTACTTC.

In nucleotides, the CDR3 is TGTGCCAGCAGTGAGCCAGCACGGTTGATGGAGTACAATGAGCAGTTCTTC. It encodes CASSEPARLMEYNEQFF. This sequence joins TRBV6-1 and TRBJ2-1, with D unresolved. V was shortened by 3 bases and J by 4 bases, with 19 bases between the two germline ends. Germline V CDR1 and CDR2: MNHNS, SASEGT. The CDR3 is 17 amino acids.

The DNA for the CDR3 is TGTGCCAGCAGTGACTCGTCTAGCGGGAGGGCCGGCAATGAGCAGTTCTTC. It encodes CASSDSSSGRAGNEQFF. V usage is TRBV6-4 and J usage is TRBJ2-1; the match to TRBD2 covers 12 bases. V dropped 0 bases and J dropped 6; count of bases not matched to a gene: 6. This CDR3 is 17 amino acids long. The germline V gene encodes CDR1 MRHNA and CDR2 SNTAGT.

In its sample, this clone was seen once. Written as DNA, the CDR3 is TGTGCCAGTAGATCGGGACTCCTAATTGCCGTGCAGTACTTC. The encoded protein is CASRSGLLIAVQYF. V and J are TRBV6-5 and TRBJ2-7; maybe TRBD2 (6 bases). The CDR3 totals 14 residues. CDR1 is MNHEY, CDR2 SVGAGI, per germline. V was clipped by 9 bases and J by 9 bases, with 24 bases between them.

A note on this clone: The sample carries other DNA sequences with the same CDR3. The rearrangement links TRBV27 to TRBJ2-5, with 8 positions matching TRBD2. Germline V CDR1 and CDR2: MNHEY, SMNVEV (reference sequence). The J segment lost 4 bases and the V segment lost 1 base, leaving 2 bases of the junction unmatched. The CDR3 has 14 amino acids. The CDR3 bases are TGTGCCAGCAGTTTATGGGCGGGGGGAGAGACCCAGTACTTC. The encoded protein is CASSLWAGGETQYF.

The chain is built from TRBV11-2 and TRBJ2-2; TRBD1 agrees at 10 bases. Germline trimming cut 5 bases from V and 7 bases from J; bases unmatched to any gene: 10. CDR1 and CDR2 from the germline V gene are SGHAT and FQNNGV. CDR3 length: 16 residues. CDR3 nucleotides: TGTGCCAGCAGCGCACGGGACAGGGGCCCGGGCGGGGAGCTGTTTTTT. Its translation is CASSARDRGPGGELFF. Full variable domain (missing parts from reference TRBV11-2 and TRBJ2-2): EAGVAQSPRYKIIEKRQSVAFWCNPISGHATLYWYQQILGQGPKLLIQFQNNGVVDDSQLPKDRFSAERLKGVDSTLKIQPAKLEDSAVYLCASSARDRGPGGELFFGEGSRLTVL.

The V call is TRBV11-2, the J call TRBJ2-3, with D possibly matching TRBD2 (6 bases). V gave up 4 bases and J gave up 2 bases, with 22 bases separating them. This CDR3 has 18 residues. The V gene's germline CDR1 is SGHAT and CDR2 FQNNGV. The CDR3 region has the DNA TGTGCCAGCAGCTGCCTTAGCGGACCCAAGACACCCACAGATACGCAGTATTTT. It codes for CASSCLSGPKTPTDTQYF.

The V call is TRBV13, the J call TRBJ2-3; maybe TRBD2 (7 bases). The CDR3 loop spans 18 amino acids. Trimming took 5 bases from V and 0 from J, leaving 21 bases between them. Germline V CDR1 and CDR2: PRHDT, FYEKMQ (reference sequence). The CDR3 DNA reads TGTGCCAGCAGCCCCCCCTGGGGGCGGGAGCGAAGCACAGATACGCAGTATTTT. This sequence encodes CASSPPWGRERSTDTQYF.

The chain is built from TRBV6-6 and TRBJ1-2; D uncertain. Germline loops: CDR1 MNHNY, CDR2 SVGAGI (reference sequence). V was cut by 6 bases and J by 0 bases, with 8 bases left in between. CDR3 length: 13 amino acids. CDR3 nucleotides: TGTGCCAGCAGACAGATACCTAACTATGGCTACACCTTC. Protein sequence: CASRQIPNYGYTF.

This chain uses TRBV11-3 with TRBJ2-2; possible D gene TRBD1, 5 bases. Germline CDR1 reads SGHNT; CDR2 reads YENEEA. V dropped 11 bases and J dropped 7 bases, with 20 bases sitting between them. The CDR3 is made up of 14 amino acids. CDR3 nucleotides: TGTGCCGGGCGCTACCTAGTTAGGGGCGGGGAGCTGTTTTTT. Translation: CAGRYLVRGGELFF.

The gene calls are TRBV10-3 and TRBJ1-1; 10 bases are shared with TRBD1. The V segment lost 8 bases and the J segment 5 bases; nucleotides outside the gene matches: 17. CDR1 is ENHRY and CDR2 is SYGVKD in the germline V gene. CDR3 length: 17 residues. The CDR3 is CAISWTGTGAIRTEAFF. For the CDR3, the DNA is TGTGCCATCTCTTGGACAGGGACAGGGGCGATAAGAACTGAAGCTTTCTTT.

The chain has TRBV7-9 and TRBJ2-1, with no clear D. This CDR3 has 10 residues. Looked up from germline, CDR1 is SEHNR and CDR2 is FQNEAQ (reference sequence). Trimming removed 5 bases at V and 10 bases at J, with 6 bases between. The CDR3 nucleotides read TGTGCCAGCAGCCTCGGGGAGCAGTTCTTC. As protein: CASSLGEQFF.

Written as DNA, the CDR3 is TGTGCCAGCAACAACAGGGTCCCCTGGAATCAGCCCCAGCATTTT. This encodes CASNNRVPWNQPQHF. The gene calls are TRBV28 and TRBJ1-5, with D tentatively TRBD1 (6 bases). The CDR3 runs to 15 residues. The germline V gene encodes CDR1 MDHEN and CDR2 SYDVKM. Trimming removed 7 bases at V and 4 bases at J, with 17 bases between.

This clone was seen just once. This chain joins TRBV23-1 and TRBJ1-1, with D tentatively TRBD1 (5 bases). TRBV23-1 carries the ORF label, with uncertain function. CDR3 length equals 14 residues. V was pared by 4 bases and J by 0 bases, with 9 bases between. Here the CDR3 reads CASSPQGVNTEAFF. Written as DNA, the CDR3 is TGCGCCAGCAGTCCTCAGGGTGTGAACACTGAAGCTTTCTTT.

This sequence joins TRBV6-5 and TRBJ1-1, with TRBD1 matching over 8 bases. The CDR3 is 14 amino acids. The germline CDR1 and CDR2 sequences are MNHEY and SVGAGI. The trim removed 5 bases at V and 4 bases at J, leaving 6 bases unmatched. CDR3 sequence (DNA): TGTGCCAGCAGTGCCCAGGGGGCGGCCACTGAAGCTTTCTTT. Translated: CASSAQGAATEAFF.

The rearrangement joins TRBV4-1 to TRBJ2-3, with TRBD2 matching 10 bases. There are 22 residues in the CDR3. V trimming: 1 base; J trimming: 2 bases; junction bases outside the gene matches: 21. Germline CDR1 and CDR2: MGHRA and YSYEKL. The CDR3 reads CASSQVGLDGLAGVGYTDTQYF. The CDR3 DNA reads TGCGCCAGCAGCCAAGTTGGTCTGGATGGGCTAGCGGGAGTCGGGTACACAGATACGCAGTATTTT.

This chain uses TRBV5-4 with TRBJ2-7; 7 positions match TRBD1. J gave up 7 bases and V 0 bases, and 7 bases lay outside the gene matches. This CDR3 has 14 residues. The germline V gene encodes CDR1 SGHNT and CDR2 YYREEE (reference sequence). The CDR3 DNA sequence: TGTGCCAGCAGCTTGGGCCAGGGGGTCGGGGAGCAGTACTTC. The encoded protein is CASSLGQGVGEQYF.

The rearrangement uses TRBV30 and TRBJ1-1; TRBD1 aligns across 9 bases. V lost 6 bases, J lost 7 bases, and 12 bases stayed unmatched. Germline lookup yields CDR1 GTSNPN and CDR2 SVGIG (reference sequence). The CDR3 totals 14 residues. The CDR3 DNA reads as TGTGCCTGCCGGAAGGGGGACAGGGAATATGAAGCTTTCTTT. Protein: CACRKGDREYEAFF.

The CDR3 DNA reads TGTGCCAGCAGCTTGAGCGGTCGGAGCACAGATACGCAGTATTTT. This translates into CASSLSGRSTDTQYF. The chain has TRBV5-6 and TRBJ2-3; D is perhaps TRBD2 (5 bases). The CDR3 runs 15 residues. CDR1 is SGHDT, CDR2 YYEEEE, per germline. With 1 base removed from V and 0 bases from J, the gap between germline ends came to 9 bases.

The chain joins TRBV19 to TRBJ2-1; a possible D gene is TRBD2 (5 bases). V shed 3 bases and J shed 2 bases, with 11 bases lying between them. Germline V gene data show CDR1 as LNHDA and CDR2 as SQIVND (reference sequence). This CDR3 has 15 amino acids. The CDR3 nucleotides read TGTGCCAGTAGTATTCGGCTAGCACCCTACAATGAGCAGTTCTTC. Translated: CASSIRLAPYNEQFF.

This clone came up a few times. The chain links TRBV19 to TRBJ2-6; D gene ambiguous. Germline CDR1 and CDR2: LNHDA and SQIVND (reference sequence). The length of the CDR3 is 16 residues. The ends were cut back, 5 bases at V and 0 bases at J, with 11 bases in the middle. The CDR3, as DNA: TGTGCCAGTAGTGAGCGTACCAGCTCTGGGGCCAACGTCCTGACTTTC. Its protein product is CASSERTSSGANVLTF.

The rearrangement joins TRBV7-6 to TRBJ2-7, with 7 bases lining up with TRBD2. V trimming: 1 base; J trimming: 4 bases; junction bases outside the gene matches: 19. This CDR3 comprises 19 residues. Germline values: CDR1 SGHVS, CDR2 FNYEAQ. The CDR3 region has the DNA TGTGCCAGCAGCTTAGTTGGTGGGGGGACTACAAGGGCCCAATACGAGCAGTACTTC. Protein: CASSLVGGGTTRAQYEQYF.

V gene TRBV7-8 combines with J gene TRBJ1-2; 7 nucleotides agree with TRBD1. J gave up 0 bases and V 4 bases, and 5 bases lay outside the gene matches. CDR3 length: 15 amino acids. Germline V gene lookup returns CDR1 SGHVS and CDR2 FQNEAQ. The CDR3 DNA sequence: TGTGCCAGCAGCTCCGACAGGGCCTCTAACTATGGCTACACCTTC. Protein sequence: CASSSDRASNYGYTF. Full variable domain (missing parts from reference TRBV7-8 and TRBJ1-2): GAGVSQSPRYKVAKRGQDVALRCDPISGHVSLFWYQQALGQGPEFLTYFQNEAQLDKSGLPSDRFFAERPEGSVSTLKIQRTQQEDSAVYLCASSSDRASNYGYTFGSGTRLTVV.

V is TRBV25-1 and J is TRBJ1-4; a possible D gene is TRBD1 (6 bases). This CDR3 comprises 14 residues. Germline V gene lookup returns CDR1 MGHDK and CDR2 SYGVNS. V dropped 2 bases and J dropped 10 bases, with 14 bases sitting between them. In DNA, the CDR3 is TGTGCCAGCAGTGAAGACTGGGGGCGAGGAAAACTGTTTTTT. Amino acid sequence: CASSEDWGRGKLFF.

The rearrangement uses TRBV6-1 and TRBJ2-4, with 8 bases aligning to TRBD1. J was trimmed by 6 bases and V by 1 base; bases with no gene match: 23. The germline gives CDR1 MNHNS, CDR2 SASEGT. The CDR3 has 21 residues. The DNA for the CDR3 is TGTGCCAGCAGTGAAGGGGGTCCCTCGGACAGGGCCGGGACCAGGAGAAACATTCAGTACTTC. Translating it yields CASSEGGPSDRAGTRRNIQYF.

This chain connects TRBV18 to TRBJ2-1; 10 bases map to TRBD2. Losses at the gene ends were 3 bases for V and 6 bases for J; bases not matched to a gene: 8. In germline, CDR1 is KGHSH, CDR2 LQKENI. The length of the CDR3 is 16 residues. CDR3 sequence (DNA): TGTGCCAGCTCACCCCTAGCGGGAGTAGGATCCAATGAGCAGTTCTTC. It codes for CASSPLAGVGSNEQFF.

This clone was counted a few times. The chain is built from TRBV28 and TRBJ2-1; 12 bases fit TRBD2. The germline CDR1 and CDR2 sequences are MDHEN and SYDVKM. This CDR3 is 16 amino acids long. With V trimmed by 6 bases and J by 14 bases, 17 bases remained unmatched. The CDR3, as DNA: TGTGCCAGCAGCCTCGTTAGGGGCCTAGCGGGAGGGCCAAAGTTCTTC. Translated: CASSLVRGLAGGPKFF.